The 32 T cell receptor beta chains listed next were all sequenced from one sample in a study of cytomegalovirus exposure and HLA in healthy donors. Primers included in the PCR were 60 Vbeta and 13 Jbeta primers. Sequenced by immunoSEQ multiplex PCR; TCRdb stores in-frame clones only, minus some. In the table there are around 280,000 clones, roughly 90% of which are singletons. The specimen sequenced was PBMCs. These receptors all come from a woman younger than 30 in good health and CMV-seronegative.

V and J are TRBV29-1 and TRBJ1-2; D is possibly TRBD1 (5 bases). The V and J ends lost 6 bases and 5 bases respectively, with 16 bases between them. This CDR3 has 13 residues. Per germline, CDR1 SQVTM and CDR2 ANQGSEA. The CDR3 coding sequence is TGCAGCGTCGGGGGTGGATTTGGGTATGGCTACACCTTC. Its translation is CSVGGGFGYGYTF.

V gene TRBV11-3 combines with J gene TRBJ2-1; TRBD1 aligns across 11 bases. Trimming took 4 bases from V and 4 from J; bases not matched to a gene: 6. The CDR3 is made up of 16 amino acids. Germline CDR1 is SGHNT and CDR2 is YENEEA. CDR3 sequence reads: CASSSRGQGGYNEQFF. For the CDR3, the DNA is TGTGCCAGCAGCTCTAGGGGACAGGGGGGGTACAATGAGCAGTTCTTC.

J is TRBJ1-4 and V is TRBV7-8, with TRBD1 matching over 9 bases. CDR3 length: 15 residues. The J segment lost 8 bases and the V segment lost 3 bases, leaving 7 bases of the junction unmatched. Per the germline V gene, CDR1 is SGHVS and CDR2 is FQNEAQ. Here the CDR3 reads CASSLDGTGYEKLFF. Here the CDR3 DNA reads TGTGCCAGCAGCTTGGATGGGACAGGGTACGAAAAACTGTTTTTT.

The CDR3 DNA sequence: TGTGCCAGCTCACCACCTGGGACAGGGGGTGAAAAACTGTTTTTT. This encodes CASSPPGTGGEKLFF. The chain employs TRBV18 and TRBJ1-4; 11 bases agree with TRBD1. V lost 0 bases, J lost 7 bases, and 1 base stayed unmatched. Germline V gene sequence: CDR1 KGHSH, CDR2 LQKENI. The CDR3 is made up of 15 amino acids.

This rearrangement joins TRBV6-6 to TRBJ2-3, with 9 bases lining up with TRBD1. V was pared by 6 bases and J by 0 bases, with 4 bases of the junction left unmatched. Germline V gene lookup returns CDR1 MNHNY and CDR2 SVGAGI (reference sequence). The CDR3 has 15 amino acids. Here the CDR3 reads CASRAGTGSTDTQYF. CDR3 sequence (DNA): TGTGCCAGCAGGGCCGGGACAGGGAGCACAGATACGCAGTATTTT.

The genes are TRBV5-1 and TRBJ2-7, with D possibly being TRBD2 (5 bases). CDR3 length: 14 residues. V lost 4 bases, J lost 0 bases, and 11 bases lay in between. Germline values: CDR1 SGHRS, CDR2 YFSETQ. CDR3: CASSQNRDSYEQYF. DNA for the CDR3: TGCGCCAGCAGCCAGAACCGGGACTCCTACGAGCAGTACTTC.

This CDR3 reads CASSDTGTAPYTEAFF. CDR3 bases: TGTGCCAGCAGCGATACCGGGACAGCTCCTTACACTGAAGCTTTCTTT. The chain uses TRBV11-2 and TRBJ1-1; the match to TRBD1 covers 7 bases. The CDR3 consists of 16 residues. From germline, CDR1 is SGHAT and CDR2 FQNNGV. The J segment lost 3 bases and the V segment lost 5 bases, leaving 12 bases of the junction unmatched.

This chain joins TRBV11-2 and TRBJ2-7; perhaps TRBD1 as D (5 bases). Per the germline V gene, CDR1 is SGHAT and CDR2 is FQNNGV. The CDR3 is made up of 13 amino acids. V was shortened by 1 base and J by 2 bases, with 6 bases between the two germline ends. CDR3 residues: CASSLGRAYEQYF. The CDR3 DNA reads TGTGCCAGCAGCTTAGGCAGGGCCTACGAGCAGTACTTC.

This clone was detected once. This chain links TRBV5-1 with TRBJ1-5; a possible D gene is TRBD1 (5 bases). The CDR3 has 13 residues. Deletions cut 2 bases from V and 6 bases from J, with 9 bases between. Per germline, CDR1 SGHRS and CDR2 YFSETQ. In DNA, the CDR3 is TGCGCCAGCAGCTTAGGGGAGGGTCAGCCCCAGCATTTT. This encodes CASSLGEGQPQHF.

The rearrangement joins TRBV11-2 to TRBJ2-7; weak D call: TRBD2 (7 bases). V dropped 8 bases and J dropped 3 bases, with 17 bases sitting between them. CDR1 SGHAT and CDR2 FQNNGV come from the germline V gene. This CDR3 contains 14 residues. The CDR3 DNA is TGTGCCAGCTCCTTCGGGGGGCAGGTCTACGAGCAGTACTTC. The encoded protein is CASSFGGQVYEQYF.

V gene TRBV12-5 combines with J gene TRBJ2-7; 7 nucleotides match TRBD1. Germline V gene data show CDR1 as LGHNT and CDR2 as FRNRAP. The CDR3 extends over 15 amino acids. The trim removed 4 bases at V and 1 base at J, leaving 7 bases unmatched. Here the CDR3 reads CASGWGQTKSYEQYF. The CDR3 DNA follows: TGTGCTAGTGGTTGGGGACAGACGAAATCCTACGAGCAGTACTTC. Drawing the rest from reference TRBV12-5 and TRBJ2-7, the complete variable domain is DARVTQTPRHKVTEMGQEVTMRCQPILGHNTVFWYRQTMMQGLELLAYFRNRAPLDDSGMPKDRFSAEMPDATLATLKIQPSEPRDSAVYFCASGWGQTKSYEQYFGPGTRLTVT.

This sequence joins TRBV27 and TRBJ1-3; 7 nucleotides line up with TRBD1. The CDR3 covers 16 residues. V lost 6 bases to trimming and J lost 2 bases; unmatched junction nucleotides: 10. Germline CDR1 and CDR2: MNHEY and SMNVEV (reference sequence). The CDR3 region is CASRNTGARAGNTIYF. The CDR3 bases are TGTGCCAGCAGGAACACAGGGGCTCGGGCTGGAAACACCATATATTTT.

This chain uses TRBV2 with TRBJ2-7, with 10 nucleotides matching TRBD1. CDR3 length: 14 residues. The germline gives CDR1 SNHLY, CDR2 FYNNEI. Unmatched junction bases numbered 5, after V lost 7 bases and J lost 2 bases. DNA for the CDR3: TGTGCCAGCATGGGGACAGGGGAAGCCTACGAGCAGTACTTC. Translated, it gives CASMGTGEAYEQYF.

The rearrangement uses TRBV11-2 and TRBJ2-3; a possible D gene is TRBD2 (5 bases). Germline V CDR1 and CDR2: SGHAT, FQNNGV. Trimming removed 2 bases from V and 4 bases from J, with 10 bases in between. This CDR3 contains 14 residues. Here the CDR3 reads CASSLITSSDTQYF. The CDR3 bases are TGTGCCAGCAGCTTAATAACTAGTTCAGATACGCAGTATTTT.

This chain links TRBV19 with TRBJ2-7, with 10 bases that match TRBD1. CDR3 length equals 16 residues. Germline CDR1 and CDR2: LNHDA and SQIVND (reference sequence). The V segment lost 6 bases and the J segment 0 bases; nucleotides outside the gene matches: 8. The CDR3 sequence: CASRNGGQGSSYEQYF. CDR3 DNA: TGTGCCAGTAGGAATGGGGGACAGGGGTCCTCCTACGAGCAGTACTTC.

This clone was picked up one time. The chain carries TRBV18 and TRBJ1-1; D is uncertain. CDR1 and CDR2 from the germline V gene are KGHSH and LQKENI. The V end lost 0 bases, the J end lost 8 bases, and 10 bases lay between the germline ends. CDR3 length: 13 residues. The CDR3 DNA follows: TGTGCCAGCTCACCACCGTCAGTCGCCGAAGCTTTCTTT. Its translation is CASSPPSVAEAFF.

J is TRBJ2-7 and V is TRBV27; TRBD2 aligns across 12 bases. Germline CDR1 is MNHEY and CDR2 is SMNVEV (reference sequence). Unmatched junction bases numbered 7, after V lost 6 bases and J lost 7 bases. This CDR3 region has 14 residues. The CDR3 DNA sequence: TGTGCCAGCAGACAACTAGCGGGGGGTGGGGAGCAGTACTTC. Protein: CASRQLAGGGEQYF.

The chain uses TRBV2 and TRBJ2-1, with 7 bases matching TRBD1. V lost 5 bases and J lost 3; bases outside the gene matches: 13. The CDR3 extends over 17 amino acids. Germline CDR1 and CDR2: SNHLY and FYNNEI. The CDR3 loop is CASSTGALNSFYNEQFF. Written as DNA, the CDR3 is TGTGCCAGCAGTACAGGGGCCCTCAATTCCTTCTACAATGAGCAGTTCTTC.

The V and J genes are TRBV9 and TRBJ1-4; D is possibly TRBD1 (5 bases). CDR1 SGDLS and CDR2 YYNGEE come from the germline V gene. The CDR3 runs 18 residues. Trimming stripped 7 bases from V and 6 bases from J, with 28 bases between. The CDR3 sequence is CASASTSPGGVGYEKLFF. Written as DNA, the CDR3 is TGTGCCAGCGCCTCCACATCCCCCGGGGGAGTCGGATATGAAAAACTGTTTTTT.

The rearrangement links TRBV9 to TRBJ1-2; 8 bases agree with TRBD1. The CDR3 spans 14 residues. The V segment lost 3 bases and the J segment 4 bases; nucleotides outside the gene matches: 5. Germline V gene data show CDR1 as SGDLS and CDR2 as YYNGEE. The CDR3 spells CASSGGQGGYGYTF. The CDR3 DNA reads TGTGCCAGCAGCGGAGGACAGGGTGGCTATGGCTACACCTTC. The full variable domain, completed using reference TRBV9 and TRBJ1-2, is DSGVTQTPKHLITATGQRVTLRCSPRSGDLSVYWYQQSLDQGLQFLIQYYNGEERAKGNILERFSAQQFPDLHSELNLSSLELGDSALYFCASSGGQGGYGYTFGSGTRLTVV.

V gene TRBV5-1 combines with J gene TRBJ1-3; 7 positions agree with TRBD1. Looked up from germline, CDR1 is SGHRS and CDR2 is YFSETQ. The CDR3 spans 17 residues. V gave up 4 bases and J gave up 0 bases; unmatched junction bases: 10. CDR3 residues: CASSLGQAGHSGNTIYF. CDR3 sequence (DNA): TGCGCCAGCAGCCTAGGACAGGCAGGTCACTCTGGAAACACCATATATTTT.

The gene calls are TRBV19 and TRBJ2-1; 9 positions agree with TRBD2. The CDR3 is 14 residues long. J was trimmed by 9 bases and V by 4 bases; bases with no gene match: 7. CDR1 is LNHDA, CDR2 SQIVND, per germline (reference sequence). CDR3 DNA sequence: TGTGCCAGTAGTACGAGCGGGGGGCCCAGTGAGCAGTTCTTC. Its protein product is CASSTSGGPSEQFF.

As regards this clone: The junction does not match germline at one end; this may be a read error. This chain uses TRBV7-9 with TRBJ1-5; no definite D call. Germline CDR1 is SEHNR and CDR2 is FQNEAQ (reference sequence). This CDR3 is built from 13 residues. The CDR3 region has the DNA TGTTCCAGCAGTTCCAGTTCCAATCAGCCCCAGCATTTT. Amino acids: CSSSSSSNQPQHF.

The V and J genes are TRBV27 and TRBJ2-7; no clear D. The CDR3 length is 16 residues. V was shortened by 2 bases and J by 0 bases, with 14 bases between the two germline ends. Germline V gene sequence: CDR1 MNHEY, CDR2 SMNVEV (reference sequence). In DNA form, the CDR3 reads TGTGCCAGCAGTTTAAAACCAGGCTCAGACTCCTACGAGCAGTACTTC. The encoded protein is CASSLKPGSDSYEQYF.

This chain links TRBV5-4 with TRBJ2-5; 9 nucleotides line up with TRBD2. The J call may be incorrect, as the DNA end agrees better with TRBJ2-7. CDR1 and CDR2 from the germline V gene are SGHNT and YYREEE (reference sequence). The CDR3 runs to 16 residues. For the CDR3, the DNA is TGTGCCAGCAGCCAGGGCGGGAGGGGGCGAACCTACGAGCAGTACTTC. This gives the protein CASSQGGRGRTYEQYF.

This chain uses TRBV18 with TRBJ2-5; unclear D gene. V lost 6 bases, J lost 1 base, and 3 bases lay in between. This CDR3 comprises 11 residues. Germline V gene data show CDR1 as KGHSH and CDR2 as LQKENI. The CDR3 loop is CASSFQETQYF. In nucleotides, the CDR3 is TGTGCCAGCTCCTTCCAAGAGACCCAGTACTTC.

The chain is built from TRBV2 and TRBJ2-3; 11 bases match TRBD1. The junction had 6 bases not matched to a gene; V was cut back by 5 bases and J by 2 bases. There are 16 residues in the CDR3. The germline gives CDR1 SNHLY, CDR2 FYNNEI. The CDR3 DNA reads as TGTGCCAGCAGTTCCGGGACAGGGGGTTTCACAGATACGCAGTATTTT. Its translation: CASSSGTGGFTDTQYF. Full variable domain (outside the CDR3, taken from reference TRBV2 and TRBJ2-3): EPEVTQTPSHQVTQMGQEVILRCVPISNHLYFYWYRQILGQKVEFLVSFYNNEISEKSEIFDDQFSVERPDGSNFTLKIRSTKLEDSAMYFCASSSGTGGFTDTQYFGPGTRLTVL.

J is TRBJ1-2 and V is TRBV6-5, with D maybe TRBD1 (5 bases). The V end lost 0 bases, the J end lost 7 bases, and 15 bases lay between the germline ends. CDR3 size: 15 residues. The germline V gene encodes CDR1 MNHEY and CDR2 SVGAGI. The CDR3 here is CASSYSPAGVGGYTF. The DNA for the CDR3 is TGTGCCAGCAGTTACTCCCCCGCGGGGGTGGGTGGCTACACCTTC.

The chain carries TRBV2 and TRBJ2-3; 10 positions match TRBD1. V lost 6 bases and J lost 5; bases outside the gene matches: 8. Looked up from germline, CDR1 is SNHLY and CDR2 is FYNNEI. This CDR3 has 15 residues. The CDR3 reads CASSASGQGGDTQYF. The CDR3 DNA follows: TGTGCCAGCAGCGCTTCCGGACAGGGGGGAGATACGCAGTATTTT.

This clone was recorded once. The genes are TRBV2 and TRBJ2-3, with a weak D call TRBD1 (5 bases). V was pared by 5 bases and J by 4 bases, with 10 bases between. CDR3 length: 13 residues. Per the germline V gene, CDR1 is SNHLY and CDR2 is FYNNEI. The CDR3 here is CASSSDRSDTQYF. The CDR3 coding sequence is TGTGCCAGCAGTTCCGACAGATCAGATACGCAGTATTTT. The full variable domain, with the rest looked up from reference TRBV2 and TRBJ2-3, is EPEVTQTPSHQVTQMGQEVILRCVPISNHLYFYWYRQILGQKVEFLVSFYNNEISEKSEIFDDQFSVERPDGSNFTLKIRSTKLEDSAMYFCASSSDRSDTQYFGPGTRLTVL.

The CDR3 sequence: CASSYDGVLSGYTF. In DNA form, the CDR3 reads TGTGCCAGCAGTTACGACGGGGTTCTTAGTGGCTACACCTTC. The chain joins TRBV6-5 to TRBJ1-2; no definite D call. This CDR3 is built from 14 residues. Germline CDR1 and CDR2: MNHEY and SVGAGI. V was shortened by 2 bases and J by 7 bases, with 14 bases between the two germline ends.

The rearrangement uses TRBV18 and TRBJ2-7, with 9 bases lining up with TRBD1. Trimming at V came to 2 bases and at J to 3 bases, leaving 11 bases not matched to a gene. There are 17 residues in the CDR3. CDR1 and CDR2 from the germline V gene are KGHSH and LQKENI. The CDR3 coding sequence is TGTGCCAGCTCACCAAGATTAGACAGGGGGTCCCGCTACGAGCAGTACTTC. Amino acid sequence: CASSPRLDRGSRYEQYF.